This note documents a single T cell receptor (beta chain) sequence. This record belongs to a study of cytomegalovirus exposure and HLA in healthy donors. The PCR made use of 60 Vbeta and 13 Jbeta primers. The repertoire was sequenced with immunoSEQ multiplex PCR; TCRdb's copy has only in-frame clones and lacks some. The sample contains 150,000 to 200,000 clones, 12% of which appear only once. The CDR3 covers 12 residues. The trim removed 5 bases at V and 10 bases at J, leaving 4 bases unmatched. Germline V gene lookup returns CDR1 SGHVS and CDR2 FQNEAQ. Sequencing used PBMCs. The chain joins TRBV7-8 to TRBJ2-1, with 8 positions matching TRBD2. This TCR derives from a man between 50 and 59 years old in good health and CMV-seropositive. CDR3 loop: CASSTSGPEQFF. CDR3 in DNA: TGTGCCAGCAGCACTAGCGGACCCGAGCAGTTCTTC.